Listed below are T cell receptor beta chains from one sample, sequenced in a study of T cells expressing NK-cell markers. One entry per CDR3 protein, without DNA, is what TCRdb gives after re-calling the 5' RACE reads. In all, the sample yields a few hundred thousand distinct CDR3 sequences. Sequencing was done on a sample of blood T cells: a sorted CD56 or NKG2C T cell subset, CD4+ or CD8+ T cells, or bulk PBMC T cells (not recorded which). The receptors stem from a man aged 18 to 70 in good health. CDR3s include the opening cysteine and the closing phenylalanine or tryptophan.

j_call | v_call | cdr3_aa
TRBJ2-1 | TRBV5-1 | CASSPRQGYTSNEQFF
TRBJ2-1 | TRBV20-1 | CSAGTTSPEQFF
TRBJ2-7 | TRBV5-6 | CASSPGQTFYEQYF
TRBJ2-2 | TRBV15 | CATTQRVGSNTGELFF
TRBJ2-3 | TRBV2 | CASSEALVPRTDTQYF
TRBJ1-6 | TRBV11-2 | CASSLSGQGYNSPLHF
TRBJ1-3 | TRBV7-8 | CASSHPRGRNPSGNTIYF
TRBJ2-3 | TRBV7-2 | CASSSRSSVDTQYF
TRBJ1-1 | TRBV20-1 | CSVKGQDTEAFF
TRBJ1-1 | TRBV6-5 | CASSYSRRLGTEAFF
TRBJ1-2 | TRBV4-1 | CASSLASGQGIYGYTF
TRBJ2-7 | TRBV9 | CASSVEPAGGREQYF
TRBJ2-1 | TRBV5-4 | CASSFARNTEQFF
TRBJ2-3 | TRBV15 | CATSRGAGSLPSTDTQYF
TRBJ1-4 | TRBV7-9 | CASSPGTSNEKLFF
TRBJ2-2 | TRBV5-1 | CASSLEGSNTGELFF
TRBJ2-7 | TRBV25-1 | CATYPQGKGYEQYF
TRBJ2-1 | TRBV28 | CASREKSFDEQFF
TRBJ2-7 | TRBV15 | CATSTTGQAYEQYF
TRBJ2-7 | TRBV18 | CASSLGGRVDEQYF
TRBJ2-1 | TRBV7-2 | CASSISGVANNEQFF
TRBJ1-2 | TRBV20-1 | CPRKADFGYTF
TRBJ1-2 | TRBV27 | CASRSSGHEANYGYTF
TRBJ2-5 | TRBV5-1 | CATAVAGGVQETQYF
TRBJ2-3 | TRBV29-1 | CSTKDRGPDTQYF
TRBJ2-1 | TRBV25-1 | CASSEASGGVSYNEQFF
TRBJ2-1 | TRBV12-3/TRBV12-4 | CASKSTGGYEQFF
TRBJ2-1 | TRBV29-1 | CSVSSPLGLGSRNEQFF
TRBJ2-2 | TRBV7-8 | CASSPDRMVGTGELFF